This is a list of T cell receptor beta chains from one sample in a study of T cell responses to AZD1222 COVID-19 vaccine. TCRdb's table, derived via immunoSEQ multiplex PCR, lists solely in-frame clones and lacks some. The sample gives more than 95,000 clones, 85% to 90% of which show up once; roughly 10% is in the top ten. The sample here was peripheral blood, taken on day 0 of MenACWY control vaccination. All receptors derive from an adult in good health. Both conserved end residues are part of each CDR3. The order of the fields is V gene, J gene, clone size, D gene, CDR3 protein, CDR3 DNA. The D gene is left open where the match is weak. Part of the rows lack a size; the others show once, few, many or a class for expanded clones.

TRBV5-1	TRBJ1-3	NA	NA	CASSLGEFSSGNTIYF	TGCGCCAGCAGCTTGGGAGAGTTTAGCTCTGGAAACACCATATATTTT
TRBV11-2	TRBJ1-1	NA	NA	CASSLSGNTEAFF	TGTGCCAGCAGCTTGAGCGGAAACACTGAAGCTTTCTTT
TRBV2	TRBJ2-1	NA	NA	CASSDLAYNEQFF	TGTGCCAGCAGTGATCTCGCCTACAATGAGCAGTTCTTC
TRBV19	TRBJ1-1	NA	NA	CASKTGQRNTEAFF	TGTGCCAGTAAGACTGGTCAGAGGAACACTGAAGCTTTCTTT
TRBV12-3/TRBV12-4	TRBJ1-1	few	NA	CASNPGWDTEAFF	TGTGCCAGCAATCCGGGGTGGGACACTGAAGCTTTCTTT
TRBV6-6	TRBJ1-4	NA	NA	CASSYRPTTNEKLFF	TGTGCCAGCAGTTACCGGCCTACAACTAATGAAAAACTGTTTTTT
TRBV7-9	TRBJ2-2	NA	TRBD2	CASSLELAGATGELFF	TGTGCCAGCAGCTTAGAACTAGCGGGAGCCACCGGGGAGCTGTTTTTT
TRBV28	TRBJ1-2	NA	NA	CASSPLNYGYTF	TGTGCCAGCAGCCCCCTTAACTATGGCTACACCTTC
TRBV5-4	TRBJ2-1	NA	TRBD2	CASSRSGSSYNEQFF	TGTGCCAGCAGCAGGAGCGGGAGCTCCTACAATGAGCAGTTCTTC
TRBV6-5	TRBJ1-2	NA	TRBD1	CASSLGTASNYGYTF	TGTGCCAGCAGTCTCGGGACAGCTTCTAACTATGGCTACACCTTC
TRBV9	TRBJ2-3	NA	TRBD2	CASTPLSGTTDTQYF	TGTGCCAGCACCCCGCTCAGCGGGACCACAGATACGCAGTATTTT
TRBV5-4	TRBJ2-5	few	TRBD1	CASSRGPTTPQETQYF	TGTGCCAGCAGCAGGGGGCCAACGACTCCCCAAGAGACCCAGTACTTC
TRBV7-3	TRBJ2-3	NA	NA	CASRLGATDTQYF	TGTGCCAGCAGACTGGGGGCCACCGATACGCAGTATTTT
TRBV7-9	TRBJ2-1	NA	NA	CASSPDRTLHEQFF	TGTGCCAGCAGCCCGGACAGAACGCTCCATGAGCAGTTCTTC
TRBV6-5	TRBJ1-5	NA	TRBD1	CASSFQQGTQPQHF	TGTGCCAGCAGTTTCCAACAGGGGACACAGCCCCAGCATTTT
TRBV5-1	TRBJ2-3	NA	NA	CASSRGPTATDTQYF	TGCGCCAGCAGCCGGGGACCAACCGCAACAGATACGCAGTATTTT
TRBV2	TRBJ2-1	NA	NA	CASSLVNEQFF	TGTGCCAGCAGTTTGGTCAATGAGCAGTTCTTC
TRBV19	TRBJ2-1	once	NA	CASSTTRGEQFF	TGTGCCAGTAGCACGACGCGCGGTGAGCAGTTCTTC
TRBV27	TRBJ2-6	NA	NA	CASSFGGTGANVLTF	TGTGCCAGCAGTTTTGGGGGAACCGGGGCCAACGTCCTGACTTTC
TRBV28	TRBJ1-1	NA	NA	CASSKTSGRNTEAFF	TGTGCCAGCAGCAAAACCTCGGGACGGAACACTGAAGCTTTCTTT
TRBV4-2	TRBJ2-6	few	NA	CASSQDSLSGANVLTF	TGTGCCAGCAGCCAAGATTCCCTGTCGGGGGCCAACGTCCTGACTTTC
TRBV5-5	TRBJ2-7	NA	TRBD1	CASSPGTGGLYEQYF	TGTGCCAGCAGCCCCGGGACAGGGGGCTTGTACGAGCAGTACTTC
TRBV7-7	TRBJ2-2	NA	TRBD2	CASSPPGLAGGELFF	TGTGCCAGCAGCCCTCCGGGACTAGCGGGAGGGGAGCTGTTTTTT
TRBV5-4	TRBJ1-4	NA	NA	CASSPRPSTNEKLFF	TGTGCCAGCAGCCCCCGTCCTTCAACTAATGAAAAACTGTTTTTT
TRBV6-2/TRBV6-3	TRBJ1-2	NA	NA	CASSNGGAYGRYTF	TGTGCCAGCAGTAATGGCGGCGCCTATGGTCGCTACACCTTC
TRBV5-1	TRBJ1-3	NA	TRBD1	CASSSTGVGNTIYF	TGCGCCAGCAGCTCCACAGGGGTCGGAAACACCATATATTTT
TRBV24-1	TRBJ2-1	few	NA	CATSDSAALTYNEQFF	TGTGCCACCAGTGATTCAGCAGCGTTGACCTACAATGAGCAGTTCTTC
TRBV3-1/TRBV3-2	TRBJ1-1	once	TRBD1	CASSPGTGTGTEAFF	TGTGCCAGCAGCCCCGGGACAGGGACCGGCACTGAAGCTTTCTTT
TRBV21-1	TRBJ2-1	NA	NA	CASIRWTSGRLRSSYNEQFF	TGTGCCAGCATCCGATGGACTAGCGGGAGATTAAGGAGCTCCTACAATGAGCAGTTCTTC
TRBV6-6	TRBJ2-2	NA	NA	CASSAQTGELFF	TGTGCCAGCAGTGCCCAAACCGGGGAGCTGTTTTTT
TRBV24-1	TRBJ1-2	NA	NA	CAPIGMGFVDYGYTF	TGTGCCCCCATTGGGATGGGTTTCGTGGACTATGGCTACACCTTC
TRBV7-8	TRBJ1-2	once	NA	CASSRDWADGYTF	TGTGCCAGCAGTCGGGACTGGGCGGATGGCTACACCTTC
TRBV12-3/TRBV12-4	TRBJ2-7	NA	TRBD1	CASSGQGRYEQYF	TGTGCCAGCAGTGGACAGGGACGCTACGAGCAGTACTTC
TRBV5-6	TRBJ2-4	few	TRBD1	CASRSTGGNIQYF	TGTGCCAGCAGATCCACAGGGGGGAACATTCAGTACTTC
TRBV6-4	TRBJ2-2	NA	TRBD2	CASSAGLAVHTGELFF	TGTGCCAGCAGTGCGGGACTAGCGGTACACACCGGGGAGCTGTTTTTT
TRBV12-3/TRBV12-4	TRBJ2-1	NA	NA	CASSSGPNEQFF	TGTGCCAGCAGTTCAGGTCCGAATGAGCAGTTCTTC
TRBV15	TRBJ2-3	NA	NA	CATSRGGQIKADTQYF	TGTGCCACCAGCAGGGGGGGACAGATTAAGGCAGATACGCAGTATTTT
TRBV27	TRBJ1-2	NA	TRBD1	CASSSDRVGGYTF	TGTGCCAGCAGTTCAGACAGGGTTGGCGGCTACACCTTC
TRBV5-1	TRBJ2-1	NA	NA	CASSLVGGPSYNEQFF	TGCGCCAGCAGCTTGGTAGGGGGACCATCCTACAATGAGCAGTTCTTC
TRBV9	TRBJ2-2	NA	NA	CASSVASLTGELFF	TGTGCCAGCAGCGTAGCTTCACTCACCGGGGAGCTGTTTTTT
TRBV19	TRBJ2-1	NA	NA	CASSISGAGYNEQFF	TGTGCCAGTAGTATTTCGGGCGCGGGGTACAATGAGCAGTTCTTC
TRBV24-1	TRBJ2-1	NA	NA	CATSDLLRGEQFF	TGTGCCACCAGTGATTTGCTTCGGGGGGAGCAGTTCTTC
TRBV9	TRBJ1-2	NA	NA	CASSVGDAGVGYTF	TGTGCCAGCAGCGTAGGGGACGCAGGAGTTGGCTACACCTTC
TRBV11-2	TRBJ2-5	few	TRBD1	CASSQRDRDETQYF	TGTGCCAGCAGCCAAAGGGACAGGGACGAGACCCAGTACTTC
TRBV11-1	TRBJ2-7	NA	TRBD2	CASSPELAGGTYEQYF	TGTGCCAGCAGCCCCGAACTAGCGGGAGGAACCTACGAGCAGTACTTC
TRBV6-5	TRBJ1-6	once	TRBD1	CASSKGQGFNSPLHF	TGTGCCAGCAGCAAGGGACAGGGATTTAATTCACCCCTCCACTTT
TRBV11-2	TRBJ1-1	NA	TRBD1	CASSLDQGAGGTEAFF	TGTGCCAGCAGCTTAGATCAGGGGGCCGGGGGCACTGAAGCTTTCTTT
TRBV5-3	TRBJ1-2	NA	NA	CARALDSGYGYTF	TGTGCCAGAGCACTTGACAGTGGCTATGGCTACACCTTC
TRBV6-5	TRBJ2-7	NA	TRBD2	CASSSSGLAYSYEQYF	TGTGCCAGCAGTTCCTCGGGACTAGCGTATTCCTACGAGCAGTACTTC
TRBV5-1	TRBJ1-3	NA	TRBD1	CASSWTGVGRNTIYF	TGCGCCAGCAGCTGGACAGGGGTAGGCCGAAACACCATATATTTT
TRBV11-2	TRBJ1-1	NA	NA	CASSSWGNTEAFF	TGTGCCAGCAGCTCCTGGGGGAACACTGAAGCTTTCTTT
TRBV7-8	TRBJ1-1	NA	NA	CASSAGDRWAFF	TGTGCCAGCAGCGCCGGGGATCGGTGGGCTTTCTTT
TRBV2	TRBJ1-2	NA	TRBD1	CASSEATGVYGYTF	TGTGCCAGCAGTGAAGCGACAGGGGTCTATGGCTACACCTTC
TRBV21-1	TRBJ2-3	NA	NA	CASSKEGLVPDTQYF	TGTGCCAGCAGCAAAGAGGGACTAGTGCCAGATACGCAGTATTTT
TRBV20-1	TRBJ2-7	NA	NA	CSASKGGTYEQYF	TGCAGTGCTAGTAAGGGGGGGACCTACGAGCAGTACTTC